One TCR beta chain is described in this entry. Profiling relied on immunoSEQ multiplex PCR, and the TCRdb table lists in-frame clones only, not all of them. The sample yields roughly 82,000 clones, approximately 90% seen once. J lost 3 bases, V lost 4 bases, and 7 bases had no gene match. CDR1 LNHDA and CDR2 SQIVND come from the germline V gene (reference sequence). There are 15 residues in the CDR3. The record originates from a study of glioma-infiltrating T cells after dendritic cell vaccination. This clonotype originated in a human donor with glioblastoma. The chain carries TRBV19 and TRBJ2-7, with TRBD1 matching over 9 bases. The source was blood, collected before dendritic cell vaccination. This CDR3 is CASSSLDRGNYEQYF. The CDR3 nucleotides are TGTGCCAGTAGTAGCCTAGACAGGGGGAACTACGAGCAGTACTTC.